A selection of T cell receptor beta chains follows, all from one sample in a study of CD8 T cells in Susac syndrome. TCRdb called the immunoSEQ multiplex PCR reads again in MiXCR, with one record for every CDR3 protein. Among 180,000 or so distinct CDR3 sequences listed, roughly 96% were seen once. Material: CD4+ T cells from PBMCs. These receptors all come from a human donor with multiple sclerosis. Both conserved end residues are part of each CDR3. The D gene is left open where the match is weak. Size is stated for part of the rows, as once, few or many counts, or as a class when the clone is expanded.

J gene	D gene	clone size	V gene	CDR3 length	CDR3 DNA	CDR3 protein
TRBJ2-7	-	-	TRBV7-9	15	TGTGCCAGCAGCTTGGTACAGGGGGGGATCTACGAGCAGTACTTC	CASSLVQGGIYEQYF
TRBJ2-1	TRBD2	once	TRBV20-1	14	TGCAGTGCTGTTCGGACTAGCGGGAGCGATGAGCAGTTCTTC	CSAVRTSGSDEQFF
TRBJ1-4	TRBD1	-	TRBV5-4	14	TGTGCCAGCAGCCGAGGACAGGGTAATGAAAAACTGTTTTTT	CASSRGQGNEKLFF
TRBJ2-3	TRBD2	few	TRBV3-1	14	TGTGCCAGCAGCCCTAGCGGTATCACAGATACGCAGTATTTT	CASSPSGITDTQYF
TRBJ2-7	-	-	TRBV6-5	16	TGTGCCAGCAGTTACTCGAGGACCACGGGGGCCTACGAGCAGTACTTC	CASSYSRTTGAYEQYF
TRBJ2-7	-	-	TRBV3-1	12	TGTGCCAGCAGCCAAGTACGTTACGAGCAGTACTTC	CASSQVRYEQYF
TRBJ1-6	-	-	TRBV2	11	TGTGCCAGCAGTGAGCTTTCACCCCTCCACTTT	CASSELSPLHF
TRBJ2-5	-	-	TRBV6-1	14	TGTGCCAGCAGTGATGGAAGGGTGCAAGAGACCCAGTACTTC	CASSDGRVQETQYF
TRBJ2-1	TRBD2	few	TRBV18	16	TGTGCCAGCTCACCCCAAACTAGCGGGGCCTACAATGAGCAGTTCTTC	CASSPQTSGAYNEQFF
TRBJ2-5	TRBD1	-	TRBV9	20	TGTGCCAGCAGCGTAGCCATAGGGACAGGGGGTCAACTCACGCAAGAGACCCAGTACTTC	CASSVAIGTGGQLTQETQYF
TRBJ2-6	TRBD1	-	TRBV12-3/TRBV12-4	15	TGTGCCAGCAGTTTACAGGGGGCTCGGGCCAACGTCCTGACTTTC	CASSLQGARANVLTF
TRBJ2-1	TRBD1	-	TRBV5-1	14	TGCGCCAGCAGCTCGGACAGGGTAGGCAATGAGCAGTTCTTC	CASSSDRVGNEQFF
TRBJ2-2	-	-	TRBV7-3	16	TGTGCCAGCAGCTTAAGCGGAGGGTTTAACACCGGGGAGCTGTTTTTT	CASSLSGGFNTGELFF
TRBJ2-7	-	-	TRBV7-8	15	TGTGCCAGCAGCTTAGAGACGGGCAGACCCTACGAGCAGTACTTC	CASSLETGRPYEQYF
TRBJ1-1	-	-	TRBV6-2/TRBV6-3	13	TGTGCCAGCAGTTTAGCGTCGAACACTGAAGCTTTCTTT	CASSLASNTEAFF
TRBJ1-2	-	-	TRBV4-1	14	TGCGCCAGCAGCCCGGAGGGAATGAACTATGGCTACACCTTC	CASSPEGMNYGYTF
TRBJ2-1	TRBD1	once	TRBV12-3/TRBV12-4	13	TGTGCCAGTAAGGACAGGCACTACAATGAGCAGTTCTTC	CASKDRHYNEQFF
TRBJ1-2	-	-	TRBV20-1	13	TGCAGTGTCAAACAGGGTTATGACTATGGCTACACCTTC	CSVKQGYDYGYTF
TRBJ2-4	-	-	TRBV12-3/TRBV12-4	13	TGTGCCAGCAGTTTAGCTCAGAAAAGGATTCAGTACTTC	CASSLAQKRIQYF
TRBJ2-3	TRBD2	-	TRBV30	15	TGTGCCTGGAGTGTGGGTAGCGGGAGCCCAGATACGCAGTATTTT	CAWSVGSGSPDTQYF
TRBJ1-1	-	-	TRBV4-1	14	TGCGCCAGCAGCCCGCGCGAAGCTAACACTGAAGCTTTCTTT	CASSPREANTEAFF
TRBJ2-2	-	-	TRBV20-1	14	-	CSAPSPFGAGELFF
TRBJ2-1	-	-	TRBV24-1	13	TGTGCCACCAATGAGGGCCAGGGGCTTGAGCAGTTCTTC	CATNEGQGLEQFF
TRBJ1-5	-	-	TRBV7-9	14	TGTGCCAGCAGCTTACAGGGGATGCATCAGCCCCAGCATTTT	CASSLQGMHQPQHF
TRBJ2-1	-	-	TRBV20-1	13	TGCAGTGCCCTGGATGAGGGGTGGTACGAGCAGTTCTTC	CSALDEGWYEQFF
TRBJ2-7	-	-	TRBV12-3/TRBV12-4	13	TGTGCCAGCGGGACTCCCTCCAGCTACGAGCAGTACTTC	CASGTPSSYEQYF
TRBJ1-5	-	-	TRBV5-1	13	TGCGCCAGCAGCTTCGAGGGCAATCAGCCCCAGCATTTT	CASSFEGNQPQHF
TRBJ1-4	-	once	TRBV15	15	TGTGCCACCAGCAGAGATGGGGGGCGGGTCGAAAAACTGTTTTTT	CATSRDGGRVEKLFF
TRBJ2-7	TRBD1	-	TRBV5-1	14	TGCGCCAGCAGCGGACAGGGATCCCCCTACGAGCAGTACTTC	CASSGQGSPYEQYF
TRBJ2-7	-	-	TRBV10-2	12	TGCGCCAGCAGTGAGTTTCGACAGGAGCAGTACTTC	CASSEFRQEQYF
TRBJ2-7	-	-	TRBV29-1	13	TGCAGCGTTGATACTTGGGCTAGTTCCGAGCAGTACTTC	CSVDTWASSEQYF
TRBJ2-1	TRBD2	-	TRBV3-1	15	TGTGCCAGCAGTCATCTAGCGGGGGGGGCTCCGGAGCAGTTCTTC	CASSHLAGGAPEQFF
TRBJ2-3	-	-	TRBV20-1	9	TGCAGTGCCACAGATACGCAGTATTTT	CSATDTQYF
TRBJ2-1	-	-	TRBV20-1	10	TGCAGTGCCACTTCCATTGAGCAGTTCTTC	CSATSIEQFF
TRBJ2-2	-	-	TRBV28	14	TGTGCCAGCAAGACCCCAGGGCCAACCGGGGAGCTGTTTTTT	CASKTPGPTGELFF
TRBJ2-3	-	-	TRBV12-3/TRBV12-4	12	TGTGCCAGCACAACAGTCACAGATACGCAGTATTTT	CASTTVTDTQYF
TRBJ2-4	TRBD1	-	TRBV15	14	TGTGCCACCAGCAGACGGACAGGGTTGGACATTCAGTACTTC	CATSRRTGLDIQYF
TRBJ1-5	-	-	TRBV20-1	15	TGCAGTGCCGGAAGAGGACAAAGGAGCAATCAGCCCCAGCATTTT	CSAGRGQRSNQPQHF
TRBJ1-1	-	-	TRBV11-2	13	TGTGCCAGCAGCTTAGGGCGGGGCCCTGAAGCTTTCTTT	CASSLGRGPEAFF
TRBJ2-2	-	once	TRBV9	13	TGTGCCAGCAAGGCCAGCCAAACCGGGGAGCTGTTTTTT	CASKASQTGELFF
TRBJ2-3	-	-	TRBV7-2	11	TGTGCCAGCAGCTTATACGATACGCAGTATTTT	CASSLYDTQYF
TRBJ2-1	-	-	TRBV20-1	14	TGCAGTGCTAGAGATGGGTTGGCGTACAATGAGCAGTTCTTC	CSARDGLAYNEQFF